This entry lists 12 T cell receptor beta chains sequenced from one sample in a study of T cell repertoires in cytomegalovirus infection. From the reads, TCRdb called clonotypes with MiXCR, one entry per CDR3 protein. The sample contains about 180,000 distinct CDR3 sequences, 13% to 15% of which appear only once. Input material: PBMCs. Receptors were obtained from a human donor in good health (CMV status not recorded). Some clones in this sample may be carry-over from other donors' samples.

This clonotype is large in the sample. The V and J genes are TRBV7-2 and TRBJ2-3; D not certain. The germline CDR1 and CDR2 sequences are SGHTA and FQGNSA. The ends were cut back, 5 bases at V and 4 bases at J, with 13 bases in the middle. CDR3 size: 14 residues. The CDR3 DNA follows: TGTGCCAGCAGCCCAAGCCTCCCCCCAGATACGCAGTATTTT. Encoded protein: CASSPSLPPDTQYF.

The genes are TRBV7-9 and TRBJ1-3, with D hard to call. The CDR3 runs to 17 residues. V was clipped by 2 bases and J by 0 bases, with 14 bases between them. The V gene's germline CDR1 is SEHNR and CDR2 FQNEAQ (reference sequence). CDR3 nucleotides: TGTGCCAGCAGCTTATTTATCTCGGGTTACTCTGGAAACACCATATATTTT. Translating it yields CASSLFISGYSGNTIYF.

This chain joins TRBV9 and TRBJ2-1; perhaps TRBD1 as D (5 bases). The CDR3 has 14 amino acids. V was trimmed by 0 bases and J by 7 bases, leaving 11 bases between them. Germline CDR1 is SGDLS and CDR2 is YYNGEE. The CDR3 DNA is TGTGCCAGCAGCGTAGCAGGGATCGGTAATGAGCAGTTCTTC. Translation: CASSVAGIGNEQFF.

This clonotype was counted many times. The chain uses TRBV7-2 and TRBJ1-2; D not resolved. With 3 bases removed from V and 1 base from J, the gap between germline ends came to 9 bases. CDR1 SGHTA and CDR2 FQGNSA come from the germline V gene. The length of the CDR3 is 14 residues. CDR3 DNA sequence: TGTGCCAGCAGCTTGGATGCACGTAACTATGGCTACACCTTC. It specifies CASSLDARNYGYTF. The whole variable domain, remainder taken from reference TRBV7-2 and TRBJ1-2, is GAGVSQSPSNKVTEKGKDVELRCDPISGHTALYWYRQSLGQGLEFLIYFQGNSAPDKSGLPSDRFSAERTGGSVSTLTIQRTQQEDSAVYLCASSLDARNYGYTFGSGTRLTVV.

This sequence joins TRBV2 and TRBJ2-7; 9 bases fit TRBD2. The germline V gene encodes CDR1 SNHLY and CDR2 FYNNEI. This CDR3 has 15 residues. Trimming removed 6 bases from V and 5 bases from J; junction bases left unmatched: 11. The CDR3 DNA sequence: TGTGCCAGCAGGCGGGAGGGAGTGATAGAGAACGAGCAGTACTTC. Protein: CASRREGVIENEQYF.

V usage is TRBV20-1 and J usage is TRBJ1-5, with D uncertain. The CDR3 runs 15 residues. The V and J ends lost 0 bases and 1 base respectively, with 10 bases between them. In germline, CDR1 is DFQATT, CDR2 SNEGSKA (reference sequence). CDR3 sequence (DNA): TGCAGTGCTAGAGAGAATGGAGCAAGCAATCAGCCCCAGCATTTT. It translates to CSARENGASNQPQHF.

This clonotype was picked up many times. The chain carries TRBV7-2 and TRBJ2-3, with D maybe TRBD2 (5 bases). Germline-derived CDR1 and CDR2 are SGHTA and FQGNSA. This CDR3 has 15 amino acids. V was clipped by 5 bases and J by 1 base, with 13 bases between them. CDR3 protein: CASSPGLARTDTQYF. In DNA form, the CDR3 reads TGTGCCAGCAGCCCCGGACTCGCACGCACAGATACGCAGTATTTT.

This clonotype has a count of ten or more. Here the CDR3 DNA reads TGCGCCAGCAGCCAAGACAGGACTTCTCCCTTTGGCTACACCTTC. Residues: CASSQDRTSPFGYTF. The gene calls are TRBV4-1 and TRBJ1-2, with D unresolved. Germline-derived CDR1 and CDR2 are MGHRA and YSYEKL. The CDR3 sequence is 15 residues long. The V end lost 0 bases, the J end lost 7 bases, and 15 bases lay between the germline ends.

This clonotype was detected only a few times. CDR3 DNA: TGTGCCAGCACTCCAACAGGGAGGAATGAAGCTTTCTTT. Encoded protein: CASTPTGRNEAFF. The gene calls are TRBV28 and TRBJ1-1, with a weak D call TRBD1 (6 bases). CDR3 size: 13 residues. V was clipped by 7 bases and J by 7 bases, with 16 bases between them. Germline V gene sequence: CDR1 MDHEN, CDR2 SYDVKM.

This clonotype was picked up many times. The chain uses TRBV6-2 or TRBV6-3 and TRBJ2-1; TRBD2 matches 10 bases. The length of the CDR3 is 15 residues. Germline trimming cut 5 bases from V and 5 bases from J; bases unmatched to any gene: 6. Germline lookup yields CDR1 MNHEY and CDR2 SVGEGT. CDR3 DNA: TGTGCCAGCAGTCACCTAGCGGGGGCCAACAATGAGCAGTTCTTC. Translating it yields CASSHLAGANNEQFF.

This clonotype was seen only a few times. The chain uses TRBV5-1 and TRBJ2-3, with TRBD1 identical over 7 bases. Unmatched junction bases numbered 6, after V lost 2 bases and J lost 3 bases. The CDR3 has 15 residues. The germline V gene encodes CDR1 SGHRS and CDR2 YFSETQ. Here the CDR3 DNA reads TGCGCCAGCAGCTTCCCCACAGGGGTTACAGATACGCAGTATTTT. Its protein is CASSFPTGVTDTQYF.

In its sample, this clonotype was seen once. The rearrangement uses TRBV10-3 and TRBJ2-7, with 10 bases fitting TRBD2. The germline gives CDR1 ENHRY, CDR2 SYGVKD. V trimming: 10 bases; J trimming: 4 bases; junction bases outside the gene matches: 4. This CDR3 spans 12 amino acids. The CDR3 region is CATLAGDYEQYF. The CDR3, as DNA: TGTGCCACCCTAGCGGGGGATTACGAGCAGTACTTC.